Listed below are T cell receptor beta chains from one sample, sequenced in a study of cytomegalovirus exposure and HLA in healthy donors. Profiling relied on immunoSEQ multiplex PCR, and the TCRdb table lists in-frame clones only, not all of them. The table includes some 170,000 clones, around nine tenths detected once. The sequenced material came from PBMCs. All receptors derive from a man aged 25 to 40 in good health and CMV-seropositive. Each CDR3 is given with its conserved first and last residue. The order of the fields is clone size, V gene, J gene, D gene, CDR3 DNA, CDR3 protein. A D gene is named only where the DNA matches it firmly. Clone size appears in some rows only: once, few, many, or a class for an expanded clone.

>once|TRBV12-5|TRBJ2-1|.
TGTGCTAGTGGCCAATACCACTATGAGCAGTTCTTC
CASGQYHYEQFF
>.|TRBV4-1|TRBJ2-2|TRBD2
TGCGCCAGCAGCCAAAGGGGTGGGCTAGCGGGAGGCAGGGGAAGGACCGGGGAGCTGTTTTTT
CASSQRGGLAGGRGRTGELFF
>.|TRBV4-2|TRBJ2-7|.
TGTGCCAGCAGCCAAGAAGAAGGCCCATTTACCTACGAGCAGTACTTC
CASSQEEGPFTYEQYF
>.|TRBV7-9|TRBJ2-2|TRBD2
TGTGCCAGCAGCCCGCCGGGGACTAGGTCTTCTGGGGAGCTGTTTTTT
CASSPPGTRSSGELFF
>.|TRBV7-8|TRBJ2-2|TRBD1
TGTGCCAGCAGCTCCGGGACAGGGAACACCGGGGAGCTGTTTTTT
CASSSGTGNTGELFF
>.|TRBV6-5|TRBJ1-5|.
TGTGCCAGCAGCAAAGGACAGTATAGCAATCAGCCCCAGCATTTT
CASSKGQYSNQPQHF
>.|TRBV2|TRBJ1-2|TRBD1
TGTGCCAGCAGTGAAGCGCGAGAGGGGGCAGACTATGGCTACACCTTC
CASSEAREGADYGYTF
>.|TRBV28|TRBJ2-7|.
TGTGCCAGCACCCGGGACTTCTACGAGCAGTACTTC
CASTRDFYEQYF
>.|TRBV14|TRBJ1-1|.
TGTGCCAGCAGGGAAACCAGGGAGGGCACTGAAGCTTTCTTT
CASRETREGTEAFF
>few|TRBV7-9|TRBJ2-1|.
TGTGCCAGCAGCTTAATGGCGGGGGAGCAGTTCTTC
CASSLMAGEQFF
>.|TRBV6-1|TRBJ2-7|.
TGTGCCAGCAGTGAAGACCGCGTCGAGGACGAGCAGTACTTC
CASSEDRVEDEQYF
>.|TRBV19|TRBJ2-7|TRBD2
TGTGCCAGTAGAGGACTAGCGGGAGGGCCAGGCGAGCAGTACTTC
CASRGLAGGPGEQYF
>.|TRBV9|TRBJ2-7|.
TGTGCCAGCAGCGGCACCCCGGGGACCTACGAGCAGTACTTC
CASSGTPGTYEQYF
>.|TRBV9|TRBJ2-1|.
TGTGCCAGCAGCGTAGCTACATGGGAGCATGCCTACAATGAGCAGTTCTTC
CASSVATWEHAYNEQFF
>.|TRBV6-4|TRBJ2-1|.
TGTGCCAGCAGTGATGACCCTTACAATGAGCAGTTCTTC
CASSDDPYNEQFF
>.|TRBV28|TRBJ2-1|TRBD2
TGTGCCAGCAGTTTACAACTAGCGGGTGGTGAGCAGTTCTTC
CASSLQLAGGEQFF
>.|TRBV2|TRBJ2-1|.
TGTGCCAGCGGTATAGTCTACAATGAGCAGTTCTTC
CASGIVYNEQFF
>.|TRBV9|TRBJ2-3|.
TGTGCCAGCAGCGTAGGGTGGAGATCCGATACGCAGTATTTT
CASSVGWRSDTQYF
>.|TRBV27|TRBJ2-2|TRBD2
TGTGCCAGCAGTTTAGCGGGGGGGCTAGGAACCGGGGAGCTGTTTTTT
CASSLAGGLGTGELFF
>few|TRBV7-9|TRBJ2-7|TRBD1
TGTGCCAGCAGCCCTATCCGGACAGGGGGCTCTGAGCAGTACTTC
CASSPIRTGGSEQYF
>.|TRBV5-1|TRBJ2-1|TRBD2
TGCGCCAGCAGCGACCCTAGCGGGAACTACAATGAGCAGTTCTTC
CASSDPSGNYNEQFF
>.|TRBV5-1|TRBJ2-1|TRBD2
TGCGCCAGCAGCTTGTATTCGGGACTAGCTGGGGGAGGCTCCTACAATGAGCAGTTCTTC
CASSLYSGLAGGGSYNEQFF
>few|TRBV29-1|TRBJ1-2|.
TGCAGCGTGGAGAGGGGATATGGCTACACCTTC
CSVERGYGYTF
>.|TRBV6-6|TRBJ2-1|TRBD2
TGTGCCAGCAGTTTGAGAACCGGGACTAGTTACAATGAGCAGTTCTTC
CASSLRTGTSYNEQFF
>.|TRBV7-2|TRBJ2-7|.
TGTGCCAGCAGCCCTAGCGAAGGGGGGGGGCTTAGCTACGAGCAGTACTTC
CASSPSEGGGLSYEQYF
>.|TRBV5-4|TRBJ1-4|TRBD1
TGTGCCAGCAGCCTCGACAGGGGAGATGGTGGTGAAAAACTGTTTTTT
CASSLDRGDGGEKLFF
>few|TRBV19|TRBJ1-1|.
TGTGCCAGTACGATCGGTACCAACACTGAAGCTTTCTTT
CASTIGTNTEAFF
>.|TRBV11-3|TRBJ1-1|.
TGTGCCAGCAGCCTCTGGAGAGGGACTGAAGCTTTCTTT
CASSLWRGTEAFF
>few|TRBV28|TRBJ2-7|.
TGTGCCAGCAGATCCAGGGGGGTCGACGAGCAGTACTTC
CASRSRGVDEQYF
>.|TRBV2|TRBJ2-3|TRBD1
TGTGCCAGCAGTGAGGGGGGACAGGGTACCTTTCTGCTCACAGATACGCAGTATTTT
CASSEGGQGTFLLTDTQYF
>.|TRBV7-9|TRBJ1-2|.
TGTGCCAGCAGCTTAGTACGGGACAACTATGGCTACACCTTC
CASSLVRDNYGYTF
>.|TRBV7-5|TRBJ2-2|.
TGTGCCAGAAGCTTAGCGTCCCTCGACCTCACCGGGGAGCTGTTTTTT
CARSLASLDLTGELFF
>.|TRBV5-1|TRBJ1-3|TRBD1
TGCGCCAGCAGCGGGGGACAGCCAGCGCGTGGAAACACCATATATTTT
CASSGGQPARGNTIYF
>.|TRBV27|TRBJ2-7|TRBD2
TGTGCCAGCAGTTTATCTAGCGGGAGCACCTACGAGCAGTACTTC
CASSLSSGSTYEQYF
>.|TRBV5-1|TRBJ2-2|TRBD2
TGCGCCAGCGCCCGATCGGGAGGATTCACCGGGGAGCTGTTTTTT
CASARSGGFTGELFF
>.|TRBV6-1|TRBJ1-2|TRBD1
TGTGCCAGCAGCCCCCGACAGGGACTCTATGGCTACACCTTC
CASSPRQGLYGYTF
>.|TRBV28|TRBJ2-1|TRBD1
TGTGCCAGCTCGACAGGGGGCAGGAATGAGCAGTTCTTC
CASSTGGRNEQFF
>.|TRBV2|TRBJ1-5|.
TGTGCCAGCAGTGTCGGGGGACAGCCCCAGCATTTT
CASSVGGQPQHF
>.|TRBV28|TRBJ2-7|TRBD1
TGTGCCAGCAGACAGGGACAGAGCTCCTACGAGCAGTACTTC
CASRQGQSSYEQYF
>.|TRBV2|TRBJ1-5|.
TGTGCCAGCACGGAAAGGGGCGAGCAGCCCCAGCATTTT
CASTERGEQPQHF